A single TCR beta chain is shown here with its context. The antigen is unknown. With a J-beta primer mix and a sample-barcoded 5' primer, a second PCR ran about 7 to 11 cycles. One entry per CDR3 protein results from TCRdb running MiXCR on the 5' RACE reads. The sample yields hundreds of thousands of distinct CDR3 sequences, under 40% seen once. CDR3 length: 14 residues. Germline values: CDR1 SQVTM, CDR2 ANQGSEA. This specimen comes from a study of blood T cells in healthy people across ages. Notes on the study in general: In older individuals, TCR beta diversity per million T cells was lower, falling roughly linearly with age.

Sequencing was done on a sample of blood. The V and J genes are TRBV29-1 and TRBJ2-5; 8 bases match TRBD1. The J call may be faulty, since TRBJ2-7 better matches the DNA end. The origin of this receptor is a man between 18 and 35 years old in good health. The CDR3, as DNA: TGCAGCGTCCAGACAGGGGCAGGAAAGGCCGAGCAGTACTTC. This sequence encodes CSVQTGAGKAEQYF.